A selection of T cell receptor beta chains follows, all from one sample in a study of T cell responses to AZD1222 COVID-19 vaccine. Profiled with immunoSEQ multiplex PCR; TCRdb holds only in-frame clones, not every one. The profile shows about 64,000 clones, under 90% of them singletons. The specimen comprised peripheral blood, sampled 28 days after the second AZD1222 dose. The source is an adult who received the AZD1222 COVID-19 vaccine. CDR3s include the opening cysteine and the closing phenylalanine or tryptophan. The D gene is left open where the match is weak. Clone size appears in some rows only: once, few, many, or a class for an expanded clone.

>TRBV19|-|TRBD1|TRBJ2-5
TGTGCCAGCAGGGGGCTAGGGGAGACCCAGTACTTC
CASRGLGETQYF
>TRBV11-2|-|TRBD2|TRBJ2-3
TGTGCCAGCAGCTCCCCTAGCGGGCTGAATACGCAGTATTTT
CASSSPSGLNTQYF
>TRBV6-1|-|-|TRBJ1-1
TGTGCCAGCAGTGAAGAATGGAGATACACTGAAGCTTTCTTT
CASSEEWRYTEAFF
>TRBV10-1|few|TRBD1|TRBJ2-3
TGCGCCAGCAGTGCCGGGACAGGGAGGGGAGATACGCAGTATTTT
CASSAGTGRGDTQYF
>TRBV19|-|TRBD1|TRBJ1-5
TGTGCCAGTAGTATATCCCAGGGGGCCGTTCAGCCCCAGCATTTT
CASSISQGAVQPQHF
>TRBV2|once|TRBD2|TRBJ2-2
TGTGCCAGCAGGGGGACTAGAAGGAGGGCGGACACCGGGGAGCTGTTTTTT
CASRGTRRRADTGELFF
>TRBV27|-|-|TRBJ2-2
TGTGCCAGCAGTTTATATGGGGTGTTAGGGGATCACACCGGGGAGCTGTTTTTT
CASSLYGVLGDHTGELFF
>TRBV19|-|TRBD2|TRBJ2-1
TGTGCCAGTAGTTCTTCTAGCGGGGGATCGTACAATGAGCAGTTCTTC
CASSSSSGGSYNEQFF
>TRBV28|-|TRBD1|TRBJ1-5
TGTGCCAGCAGTGAAGACAGGGCAGGGCAGCCCCAGCATTTT
CASSEDRAGQPQHF
>TRBV5-1|-|TRBD2|TRBJ2-3
TGCGCCAGCAGCTTGGGGACTAGCGGGGACAGCACAGATACGCAGTATTTT
CASSLGTSGDSTDTQYF
>TRBV12-3/TRBV12-4|medium-sized|-|TRBJ1-2
TGTGCCAGCAGTAGGGGCAACTATGGCTACACCTTC
CASSRGNYGYTF
>TRBV7-2|-|-|TRBJ1-4
TGTGCCAGCAGCTTATCCCCAGGGCTGGGTAATGAAAAACTGTTTTTT
CASSLSPGLGNEKLFF
>TRBV4-2|-|-|TRBJ2-1
TGTGCCAGCAGCCCCGTTGCAAGGGGGGAGCAGTTCTTC
CASSPVARGEQFF
>TRBV19|-|-|TRBJ2-3
TGTGCCAGGGCGGGCAGAAGCACAGATACGCAGTATTTT
CARAGRSTDTQYF